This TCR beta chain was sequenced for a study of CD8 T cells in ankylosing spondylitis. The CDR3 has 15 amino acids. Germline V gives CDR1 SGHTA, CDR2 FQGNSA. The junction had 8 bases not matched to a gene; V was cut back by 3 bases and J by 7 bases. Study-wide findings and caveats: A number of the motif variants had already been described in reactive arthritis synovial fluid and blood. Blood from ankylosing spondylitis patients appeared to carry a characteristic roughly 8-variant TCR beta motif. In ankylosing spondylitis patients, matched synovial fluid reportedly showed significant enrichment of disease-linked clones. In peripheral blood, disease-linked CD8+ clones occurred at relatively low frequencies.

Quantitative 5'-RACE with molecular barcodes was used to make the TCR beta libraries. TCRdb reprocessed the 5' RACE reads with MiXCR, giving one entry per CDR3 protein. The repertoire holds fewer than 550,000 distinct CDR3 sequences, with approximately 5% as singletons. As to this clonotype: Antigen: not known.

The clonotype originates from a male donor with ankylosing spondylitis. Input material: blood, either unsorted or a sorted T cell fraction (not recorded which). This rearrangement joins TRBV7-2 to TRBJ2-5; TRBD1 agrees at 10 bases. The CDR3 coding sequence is TGTGCCAGCAGCTTGGGGGACAGGGGAGGAGGGACCCAGTACTTC. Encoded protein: CASSLGDRGGGTQYF.